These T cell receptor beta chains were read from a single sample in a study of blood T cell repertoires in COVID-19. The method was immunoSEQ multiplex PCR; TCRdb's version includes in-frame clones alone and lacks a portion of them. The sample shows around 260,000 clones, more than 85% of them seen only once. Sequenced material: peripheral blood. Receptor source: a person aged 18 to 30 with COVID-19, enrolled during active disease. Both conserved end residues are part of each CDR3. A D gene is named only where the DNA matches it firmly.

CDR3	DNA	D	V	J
CASRPTQGSNQPQHF	TGTGCCAGCAGACCTACTCAGGGGAGCAATCAGCCCCAGCATTTT	-	TRBV6-2/TRBV6-3	TRBJ1-5
CASSPHPDSNQPQHF	TGTGCCAGCTCACCACATCCAGATAGCAATCAGCCCCAGCATTTT	-	TRBV18	TRBJ1-5
CASSPTKGGGSDTQYF	TGTGCCAGCAGCCCGACGAAAGGGGGGGGCTCAGATACGCAGTATTTT	-	TRBV7-3	TRBJ2-3
CASSTHRIATEAFF	TGTGCCAGCAGCACCCACAGGATCGCCACTGAAGCTTTCTTT	-	TRBV7-2	TRBJ1-1
CASSYSRQGTGLFF	TGTGCCAGCAGTTACTCGCGTCAGGGAACTGGACTGTTTTTT	-	TRBV6-5	TRBJ1-4
CASSIGPGQNYGYTF	TGTGCCAGTAGTATCGGTCCAGGGCAGAACTATGGCTACACCTTC	-	TRBV19	TRBJ1-2
CASSQGVVQGREPQHF	TGCGCCAGCAGCCAAGGGGTGGTACAGGGAAGGGAGCCCCAGCATTTT	-	TRBV4-3	TRBJ1-5
CASTAAGGDTDTQYF	TGTGCCAGCACCGCAGCGGGAGGCGACACAGATACGCAGTATTTT	TRBD2	TRBV2	TRBJ2-3
CASNPAAGRAREKLFF	TGTGCCAGCAACCCCGCGGCGGGCCGGGCGAGAGAAAAACTGTTTTTT	-	TRBV2	TRBJ1-4
CATTSRTVGNQPQHF	TGTGCCACCACTTCCCGGACAGTTGGCAATCAGCCCCAGCATTTT	-	TRBV6-5	TRBJ1-5
CASSARLAGVSGELFF	TGTGCCAGCAGCGCCAGACTAGCGGGAGTTTCCGGGGAGCTGTTTTTT	TRBD2	TRBV9	TRBJ2-2
CATHGLAGVGGHGELFF	TGTGCCACCCACGGACTAGCGGGAGTGGGAGGGCACGGGGAGCTGTTTTTT	TRBD2	TRBV15	TRBJ2-2
CASSQDGRVWEKLFF	TGTGCCAGCAGCCAAGATGGGAGGGTCTGGGAAAAACTGTTTTTT	-	TRBV3-1/TRBV3-2	TRBJ1-4